Listed here is a single T cell receptor beta chain. Its antigen is still unknown. These data come from a study of T cell responses to AZD1222 COVID-19 vaccine. The CDR3 consists of 16 residues. Trimming pared 1 base from V and 7 bases from J, leaving 16 bases between. Per the germline V gene, CDR1 is SGHVS and CDR2 is FNYEAQ. The study, taken as a whole, reports: Females outnumbered males among donors, who were mostly white British; clonal diversity was possibly underestimated. Repertoire sampling was restricted to post-peak T cell response timepoints.

The repertoire was sequenced with immunoSEQ multiplex PCR; TCRdb's copy has only in-frame clones and lacks some. The profile covers 130,000 or so clones, with 90% to 95% appearing a single time and less than 1% taken by the ten largest. This clonotype originated in an adult in good health. Source: peripheral blood, taken on day 0 of MenACWY control vaccination. This chain joins TRBV7-6 and TRBJ2-2; no definite D call. CDR3 residues: CASSLGGGGYGGELFF. The CDR3 nucleotides are TGTGCCAGCAGCTTAGGTGGCGGTGGATACGGCGGGGAGCTGTTTTTT.